These 3 T cell receptor beta chains were all obtained from the same sample, sequenced in a study of response to subunit inactivated influenza vaccine. Each CDR3 protein is one row after TCRdb ran MiXCR on the RT-PCR reads. The sample contains around 850,000 distinct CDR3 sequences, roughly 18% of which appear only once. The sample in question was PBMCs from blood, obtained 5 days after vaccination. Source of these receptors: a man between 50 and 59 years old who received an inactivated influenza vaccine.

The rearrangement joins TRBV21-1 to TRBJ2-3; TRBD2 is the table's D call, not checked against the DNA. TRBV21-1 corresponds to a pseudogene. This CDR3 spans 16 amino acids. The CDR3 DNA is TGTGCCAGCAGCTGCCTACTAAGGGGAGGGCCAGATACGCAGTATTTT. Translating it yields CASSCLLRGGPDTQYF.

This chain connects TRBV24-1 to TRBJ2-5, with no clear D. The V gene lost 3 bases and the J gene lost 5 bases, with 9 bases spanning the gap. The V gene's germline CDR1 is KGHDR and CDR2 SFDVKD. CDR3 length equals 13 residues. The CDR3 DNA sequence: TGTGCCACCAGTGATGGAAATTGGGAGACCCAGTACTTC. Protein: CATSDGNWETQYF.

In its sample, this clonotype was seen a few times. The rearrangement joins TRBV6-1 to TRBJ2-1; weak D call: TRBD2 (6 bases). CDR3 length: 15 amino acids. Germline CDR1 and CDR2: MNHNS and SASEGT. The V end lost 6 bases, the J end lost 0 bases, and 12 bases lay between the germline ends. CDR3 protein: CASSSGLTSYNEQFF. Written as DNA, the CDR3 is TGTGCCAGCAGCTCCGGACTAACCTCCTACAATGAGCAGTTCTTC.